The entry below gives a single T cell receptor (beta chain) sequence along with its context. Profiling relied on immunoSEQ multiplex PCR, and the TCRdb table lists in-frame clones only, not all of them. The top ten clones hold 0.2% to 0.25% of a sample with some 25,000 clones, about 96% of them seen once. The ends lost 0 bases at V and 2 bases at J; junction bases unmatched: 2. The CDR3 consists of 15 residues. Germline assignment: CDR1 SGHVS and CDR2 FNYEAQ. The data originate from a study of B cell selection in AIRE deficiency. Conventional CD4 T cells were sorted as CD4+CD127+ cells. Healthy unrelated donors supplied the control samples.

This TCR came from a human donor in good health. The V call is TRBV7-6, the J call TRBJ1-2; 8 bases are shared with TRBD1. Sequenced material: CD4+CD127+ conventional T cells sorted from PBMCs. The CDR3 nucleotides read TGTGCCAGCAGCTTAGCCAGGGGGCTCAACTATGGCTACACCTTC. Translated, it gives CASSLARGLNYGYTF.